The rows below give T cell receptor beta chains drawn from one sample of a study of PD-L1 blockade in urothelial cancer. Method: immunoSEQ multiplex PCR; TCRdb's copy keeps in-frame clones and lacks some. The sample carries roughly 87,000 clones, roughly 90% recorded once. The sample was PBMCs, taken around atezolizumab (anti-PD-L1) treatment. Receptor source: an elderly woman with urothelial cancer. Both conserved end residues are part of each CDR3. A D gene is named only where the DNA matches it firmly. Size is stated for part of the rows, as once, few or many counts, or as a class when the clone is expanded.

v_gene	abundance	j_gene	d_gene	CDR3nt	CDR3aa
TRBV19	once	TRBJ2-1	TRBD2	TGTGCCAGTACCGAGGGACTAGGGGGTGTAGGTGAGCAGTTCTTC	CASTEGLGGVGEQFF
TRBV2	.	TRBJ1-1	.	TGTGCCAGCTCGACGGGGGTTGGGAACACTGAAGCTTTCTTT	CASSTGVGNTEAFF
TRBV19	.	TRBJ1-2	.	TGTGCCAGTAGTCCCGGACAGCCCAACTATGGCTACACCTTC	CASSPGQPNYGYTF
TRBV21-1	once	TRBJ1-3	.	TGTGCCAGCAGCAAAGGGGCGGGGTCTTTCTCTGGAAACACCATATATTTT	CASSKGAGSFSGNTIYF
TRBV11-2	.	TRBJ2-7	.	TGTGCCAGCAGCTTAGCATTACAGGGTATGGGAGAGCAGTACTTC	CASSLALQGMGEQYF
TRBV4-2	.	TRBJ1-5	.	TGTGCCAGCAGCCAAGAACGGTCAAGCAATCAGCCCCAGCATTTT	CASSQERSSNQPQHF
TRBV7-2	.	TRBJ2-3	TRBD2	TGTGCCAGCAGCTTAGCGTTGATAGCGGGAGAGACAGATACGCAGTATTTT	CASSLALIAGETDTQYF
TRBV18	.	TRBJ1-5	TRBD1	TGTGCCAGCTCATTCCGACAGGGCGGCAATCAGCCCCAGCATTTT	CASSFRQGGNQPQHF
TRBV6-4	.	TRBJ2-1	TRBD1	TGTGCCAGCAGAGCAGGGACAGGATTCTACAATGAGCAGTTCTTC	CASRAGTGFYNEQFF
TRBV11-3	once	TRBJ2-1	.	TGTGCCAGCAGCTTTGGGGGCGGGAGATTCTACAATGAGCAGTTCTTC	CASSFGGGRFYNEQFF
TRBV15	.	TRBJ1-4	.	TGTGCCACCAGCAGAGAGGGGGCCTCTAGGGAAAAACTGTTTTTT	CATSREGASREKLFF
TRBV2	.	TRBJ2-7	.	TGTGCCAGCAGTAACCAGGGTAGCTACGAGCAGTACTTC	CASSNQGSYEQYF
TRBV2	.	TRBJ2-5	TRBD2	TGTGCCAGCAGTGATTCGGGACTAGCGGAAGAGACCCAGTACTTC	CASSDSGLAEETQYF
TRBV19	.	TRBJ2-7	.	TGTGCCAGTAGTATCGACCAGGCAGCCTATTCCTACGAGCAGTACTTC	CASSIDQAAYSYEQYF
TRBV6-6	.	TRBJ2-7	.	TGTGCCAGCAGTTACTCATCAGGGTTCTACGAGCAGTACTTC	CASSYSSGFYEQYF
TRBV5-4	.	TRBJ2-1	TRBD1	TGTGCCAGCAGCTCGGACAGGGGGTTCGACAATGAGCAGTTCTTC	CASSSDRGFDNEQFF
TRBV7-2	once	TRBJ2-7	TRBD1	TGTGCCAGCAGCCACCGACAGGGGGGGTACGAGCAGTACTTC	CASSHRQGGYEQYF
TRBV7-3	.	TRBJ1-1	.	TGTGCCAGCAGCCCCGGTTGGGGGGGATCGGGCACTGAAGCTTTCTTT	CASSPGWGGSGTEAFF
TRBV19	.	TRBJ2-1	TRBD2	TGTGCCAGTAGTTCAACCTGGACTAGCGGGTACAATGAGCAGTTCTTC	CASSSTWTSGYNEQFF
TRBV19	.	TRBJ2-2	TRBD2	TGTGCCAGTAGTATTAGGTATAGCGGGAGGGCCTCGAACACCGGGGAGCTGTTTTTT	CASSIRYSGRASNTGELFF
TRBV5-4	.	TRBJ2-7	TRBD1	TGTGCCAGCAGCTTAGAGGGGGCGCGAAACCACTACGAGCAGTACTTC	CASSLEGARNHYEQYF
TRBV30	once	TRBJ2-4	.	TGTGCCTGGGCACCGGGCAAAAACATTCAGTACTTC	CAWAPGKNIQYF
TRBV7-3	.	TRBJ2-1	TRBD2	TGTGCCAGCAGCCCCACGGCGGGGGGGGAGCAGTTCTTC	CASSPTAGGEQFF
TRBV4-1	.	TRBJ2-2	TRBD1	TGCGCCAGCAGCCCGGCCGGGACAGGGGGCCGGAATACCGGGGAGCTGTTTTTT	CASSPAGTGGRNTGELFF
TRBV7-2	.	TRBJ2-3	.	TGTGCCAGCAGCTCCCGCAGACTCTCGGGCACAGATACGCAGTATTTT	CASSSRRLSGTDTQYF
TRBV10-2	.	TRBJ2-1	TRBD2	TGCGCCAGCAGTGAGTCAGCTAGCGGGAGAGTGAATGAGCAGTTCTTC	CASSESASGRVNEQFF
TRBV5-1	.	TRBJ2-1	TRBD2	TGCGCCAGCAGCTTTTCACTAGCGGGAGGGGATGAGCAGTTCTTC	CASSFSLAGGDEQFF
TRBV7-9	once	TRBJ2-1	.	TGTGCCAGCAGCTTTGCAGGCGGAGGCTATGAGCAGTTCTTC	CASSFAGGGYEQFF
TRBV2	.	TRBJ1-1	.	TGTGCCAGCAGTGAAAAGTGGCGGCCGAACACTGAAGCTTTCTTT	CASSEKWRPNTEAFF
TRBV5-6	once	TRBJ2-3	.	TGTGCCAGCAGCTTCTCCCCAGATACGCAGTATTTT	CASSFSPDTQYF
TRBV9	.	TRBJ2-7	TRBD2	TGTGCCAGCAGCGTAACCCCTGGAGCGGGAGAAGAGCAGTACTTC	CASSVTPGAGEEQYF
TRBV29-1	.	TRBJ2-7	TRBD1	TGCAGCGTGGGACAGGGGGCTCTGGAGCAGTACTTC	CSVGQGALEQYF
TRBV7-3	.	TRBJ2-7	TRBD2	TGTGCCAGCAGTCGTAGCGGGAGGCCCTACGAGCAGTACTTC	CASSRSGRPYEQYF
TRBV5-1	.	TRBJ2-1	.	TGCGCCAGCCGATCGGGGGAATCCTACAATGAGCAGTTCTTC	CASRSGESYNEQFF
TRBV5-5	.	TRBJ2-2	.	TGTGCCAGCAGCTTGGGTGTGGGGCTAGGTGGCACCGGGGAGCTGTTTTTT	CASSLGVGLGGTGELFF
TRBV6-5	.	TRBJ2-7	.	TGTGCCAGCAGTTTGACGGGGGCCTACGAGCAGTACTTC	CASSLTGAYEQYF
TRBV14	.	TRBJ2-3	.	TGTGCCAGCAGCCCAAACAAAGATACGCAGTATTTT	CASSPNKDTQYF
TRBV29-1	.	TRBJ2-3	TRBD1	TGCAGCCACACAGGGGCAGATACGCAGTATTTT	CSHTGADTQYF
TRBV9	.	TRBJ2-7	TRBD2	TGTGCCAGCAGCGTAGCCTCGGGGGGCGAGCAGTACTTC	CASSVASGGEQYF
TRBV6-1	.	TRBJ2-1	.	TGTGCCAGCAGTGATTCACTATGGCTTGGTGAGCAGTTCTTC	CASSDSLWLGEQFF
TRBV7-3	.	TRBJ2-2	.	TGTGCCAGCAGTCAAGGAACTACCCCGGGCACCGGGGAGCTGTTTTTT	CASSQGTTPGTGELFF
TRBV19	.	TRBJ2-3	TRBD2	TGTGCCAGTAGTATCGGGCTAGCGGGAGATACGCAGTATTTT	CASSIGLAGDTQYF
TRBV30	.	TRBJ2-1	TRBD1	TGTGCCTGGAGTGTACAGGACGGGGACAGGGGATTCTTC	CAWSVQDGDRGFF
TRBV5-1	once	TRBJ1-1	TRBD1	TGCGCCAGCAGCTTCGGGACAGGGGTGTTGGACACTGAAGCTTTCTTT	CASSFGTGVLDTEAFF
TRBV5-1	.	TRBJ2-2	.	TGCGCCAGCAGCTTGGTCCGGGGGGAGCTGTTTTTT	CASSLVRGELFF
TRBV19	.	TRBJ1-4	.	TGTGTGACAAAGTCCCGTTCCTGGTCGAATGAAAAACTGTTTTTT	CVTKSRSWSNEKLFF
TRBV28	.	TRBJ1-4	TRBD1	TGTGCCAGCAGGTCGGAGACAGGGTCGAATGAAAAACTGTTTTTT	CASRSETGSNEKLFF
TRBV28	.	TRBJ2-7	.	TGTGCCAGCAGCCGGGGAGGAGGTTCCTACGAGCAGTACTTC	CASSRGGGSYEQYF
TRBV29-1	once	TRBJ1-2	TRBD1	TGCAGCGTGGGGACAGGGACTAACTATGGCTACACCTTC	CSVGTGTNYGYTF
TRBV25-1	few	TRBJ2-7	.	TGTGCCAGCAGTGAGCCCGGTCTCTTCGAGCAGTACTTC	CASSEPGLFEQYF
TRBV19	.	TRBJ2-1	.	TGTGCCAGTAGTACCCAGAACGGGAATGAGCAGTTCTTC	CASSTQNGNEQFF
TRBV9	.	TRBJ2-3	.	TGTGCCAGCAGCGTAGCTAACCATGGAGATACGCAGTATTTT	CASSVANHGDTQYF
TRBV20-1	.	TRBJ1-2	TRBD1	TGCAGTGCCCGGACAGGGCATGGCTACACCTTC	CSARTGHGYTF
TRBV9	few	TRBJ2-1	.	TGTGCCAGCAGCGTAGGCGGCACCTACAATGAGCAGTTCTTC	CASSVGGTYNEQFF